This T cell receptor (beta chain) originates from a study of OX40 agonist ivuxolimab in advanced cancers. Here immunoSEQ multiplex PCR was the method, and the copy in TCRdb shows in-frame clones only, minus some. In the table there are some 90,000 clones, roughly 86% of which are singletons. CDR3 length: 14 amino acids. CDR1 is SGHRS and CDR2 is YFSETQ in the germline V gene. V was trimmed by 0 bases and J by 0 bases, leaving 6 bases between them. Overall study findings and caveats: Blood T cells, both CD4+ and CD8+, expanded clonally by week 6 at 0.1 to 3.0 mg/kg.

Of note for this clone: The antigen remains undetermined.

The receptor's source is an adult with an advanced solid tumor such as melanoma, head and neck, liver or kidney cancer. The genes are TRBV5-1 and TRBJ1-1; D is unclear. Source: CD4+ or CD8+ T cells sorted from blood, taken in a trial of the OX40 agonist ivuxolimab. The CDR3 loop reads CASSLAAMNTEAFF. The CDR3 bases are TGCGCCAGCAGCTTGGCGGCGATGAACACTGAAGCTTTCTTT.